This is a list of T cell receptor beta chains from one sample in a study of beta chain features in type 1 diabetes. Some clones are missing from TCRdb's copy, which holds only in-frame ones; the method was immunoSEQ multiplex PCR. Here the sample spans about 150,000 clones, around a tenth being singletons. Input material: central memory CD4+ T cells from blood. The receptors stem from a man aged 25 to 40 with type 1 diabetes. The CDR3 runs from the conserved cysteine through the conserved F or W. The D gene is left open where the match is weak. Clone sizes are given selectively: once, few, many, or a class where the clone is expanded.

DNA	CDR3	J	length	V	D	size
TGTGCCAGCAGTACCTCCCGGCGGGGCGTTATGGGTACGCAGTATTTT	CASSTSRRGVMGTQYF	TRBJ2-3	16	TRBV27	NA	NA
TGTGCCAGTAGGGACAGGGTCGGCACCGGGGAGCTGTTTTTT	CASRDRVGTGELFF	TRBJ2-2	14	TRBV19	TRBD1	NA
TGCAGCGTTGCACAGGGAGACGAGCAGTACTTC	CSVAQGDEQYF	TRBJ2-7	11	TRBV29-1	NA	few
TGTGCCAGCAGCCCGTCCGGACTAGCGGGCCACAATGAGCAGTTCTTC	CASSPSGLAGHNEQFF	TRBJ2-1	16	TRBV7-9	TRBD2	many
TGTGCCAGCAAGGGGGACATTGGGTGGAACGGGGAGCTGTTTTTT	CASKGDIGWNGELFF	TRBJ2-2	15	TRBV2	NA	few
TGTGCCAGCAGCTTAACGCAGGCCACTGAAGCTTTCTTT	CASSLTQATEAFF	TRBJ1-1	13	TRBV7-3	NA	few
TGTGCCAGCAGCTTAGCGCTAACAGACGCAGATACGCAGTATTTT	CASSLALTDADTQYF	TRBJ2-3	15	TRBV11-3	NA	few
TGTGCCAGCAGCCAAGCGAAGAGCGGGAGGTCGCAAACACAAGAGACCCAGTACTTC	CASSQAKSGRSQTQETQYF	TRBJ2-5	19	TRBV4-2	TRBD2	many
TGTGCCAGCACCGCCATTACGAGCAATGAGCAGTTCTTC	CASTAITSNEQFF	TRBJ2-1	13	TRBV6-5	NA	few
TGTGCCAGCAGCACAGGACTAGCGGGAAACAATGAGCAGTTCTTC	CASSTGLAGNNEQFF	TRBJ2-1	15	TRBV7-3	TRBD2	few